One sample yielded the 18 T cell receptor beta chains listed below, sequenced in a study of identical twins. TCRdb reprocessed the 5' RACE reads via MiXCR and lists one record per CDR3 protein. The repertoire has approximately 680,000 distinct CDR3 sequences, roughly 6.6% of them found once; the top ten carry 1.6%. These same records also appear under a second study, on yellow fever vaccine responses in identical twins.

The sequenced sample was PBMCs. Source of these receptors: a woman aged 18 to 35 in good health.

This clonotype appeared a few times. The chain uses TRBV27 and TRBJ1-5; 10 bases are a match to TRBD1. CDR1 is MNHEY, CDR2 SMNVEV, per germline (reference sequence). This CDR3 has 17 residues. After removal of 6 bases from V and 9 bases from J, the junction contained 17 bases not matched to a gene. CDR3 region: CASSPSVGDRGMRPQHF. In DNA form, the CDR3 reads TGTGCCAGCAGCCCATCAGTCGGGGACAGGGGCATGAGGCCCCAGCATTTT.

This clonotype has more than one count but fewer than ten. The J gene is TRBJ2-7, the V gene TRBV20-1, with a possible D match to TRBD1 (6 bases). V was cut by 3 bases and J by 3 bases, with 12 bases left in between. This CDR3 is 13 amino acids long. The V gene's germline CDR1 is DFQATT and CDR2 SNEGSKA (reference sequence). The CDR3 protein is CSASKAGDYEQYF. CDR3 nucleotides: TGCAGTGCTAGTAAGGCAGGGGACTACGAGCAGTACTTC.

This clonotype showed up many times. Here the CDR3 DNA reads TGTGCCAGCAGTGGGACCGGGACGGGCTCCTACGAGCAGTACTTC. It codes for CASSGTGTGSYEQYF. The rearrangement joins TRBV28 to TRBJ2-7; D assignment may be TRBD1 or TRBD2 (5 bases each). The germline V gene has CDR1 MDHEN and CDR2 SYDVKM. This CDR3 spans 15 amino acids. Trimming shortened V by 5 bases and J by 0 bases, and 14 bases separated the two germline ends.

The chain links TRBV3-1 to TRBJ2-1, with D possibly TRBD1 on 6 matching bases. Trimming removed 0 bases from V and 15 bases from J, with 15 bases in between. The CDR3 extends over 13 amino acids. The germline CDR1 and CDR2 sequences are LGHDT and YNNKEL (reference sequence). The CDR3 loop is CASSQDRLARGFF. In nucleotides, the CDR3 is TGTGCCAGCAGCCAAGATCGGCTAGCCAGGGGGTTCTTC.

The genes are TRBV12-3 or TRBV12-4 and TRBJ1-2; D is unresolved. The CDR3 is 12 residues long. V was cut by 7 bases and J by 5 bases, with 11 bases left in between. The CDR3 is CASTQEPYGYTF. In nucleotides, the CDR3 is TGTGCCAGCACGCAGGAGCCTTATGGCTACACCTTC.

J is TRBJ2-1 and V is TRBV6-6; D unclear. The CDR3 totals 13 residues. Germline lookup yields CDR1 MNHNY and CDR2 SVGAGI (reference sequence). The V and J ends lost 5 bases and 6 bases respectively, with 11 bases between them. The CDR3 is CASSHTPGNEQFF. In nucleotides, the CDR3 is TGTGCCAGCAGTCACACACCCGGCAATGAGCAGTTCTTC.

The rearrangement uses TRBV7-9 and TRBJ2-1, with 10 positions matching TRBD2. Germline values: CDR1 SEHNR, CDR2 FQNEAQ (reference sequence). CDR3 length equals 17 residues. The V gene end was trimmed by 5 bases and the J gene end by 7 bases; junction bases not matched to a gene: 14. The CDR3: CASSPLEREGPVNEQFF. The CDR3 DNA sequence: TGTGCCAGCAGCCCCTTAGAGCGGGAGGGCCCCGTGAATGAGCAGTTCTTC.

The table lists this clonotype with many counts. V gene TRBV9 combines with J gene TRBJ2-1; 11 nucleotides align to TRBD2. V lost 4 bases to trimming and J lost 5 bases; unmatched junction nucleotides: 11. This CDR3 spans 17 amino acids. Germline V gives CDR1 SGDLS, CDR2 YYNGEE. CDR3 region: CASSRTTATSGDNEQFF. CDR3 sequence (DNA): TGTGCCAGCAGCCGCACCACAGCGACTAGCGGGGACAATGAGCAGTTCTTC.

This clonotype was seen many times. This sequence joins TRBV20-1 and TRBJ2-5; 8 bases are a match to TRBD2. The CDR3 contains 12 residues. CDR1 is DFQATT, CDR2 SNEGSKA, per germline (reference sequence). V shed 6 bases, J shed 4 bases, and the junction held 4 bases outside the gene matches. CDR3 bases: TGCAGTGCCGGGGGGGAGTTAGAGACCCAGTACTTC. Translated: CSAGGELETQYF.

The CDR3 reads CASGPLGTDTQYF. The CDR3 region has the DNA TGTGCCAGCGGTCCTTTAGGAACAGATACGCAGTATTTT. The chain uses TRBV2 and TRBJ2-3; the D is unclear. The V gene's germline CDR1 is SNHLY and CDR2 FYNNEI. This CDR3 region has 13 residues. Trimming cost V 8 bases and J 3 bases, with 12 bases left between them.

The chain employs TRBV9 and TRBJ2-2; 7 bases agree with TRBD1. CDR1 and CDR2 (germline): SGDLS, YYNGEE. The CDR3 has 16 amino acids. The V segment lost 5 bases and the J segment 2 bases; nucleotides outside the gene matches: 9. In DNA, the CDR3 is TGTGCCAGCAGGGCTCCCGAGGGGGCCAACACCGGGGAGCTGTTTTTT. This gives the protein CASRAPEGANTGELFF.

The CDR3, as DNA: TGTGCCAGCAGGGCAGGGATCTATAATTCACCCCTCCACTTT. Amino acid sequence: CASRAGIYNSPLHF. V is TRBV6-1 and J is TRBJ1-6, with D perhaps TRBD1 (5 bases). The ends were cut back, 6 bases at V and 3 bases at J, with 9 bases in the middle. The germline gives CDR1 MNHNS, CDR2 SASEGT. The CDR3 totals 14 residues.

This clonotype was counted a few times. The V gene is TRBV18, the J gene TRBJ2-3; the D is unclear. The CDR3 has 17 amino acids. V shed 2 bases and J shed 0 bases, with 15 bases lying between them. Germline assignment: CDR1 KGHSH and CDR2 LQKENI. The CDR3 nucleotides read TGTGCCAGCTCACCAGTTCAGGACCCCTCTAGCACAGATACGCAGTATTTT. Translated: CASSPVQDPSSTDTQYF.

The V call is TRBV10-3, the J call TRBJ2-7; perhaps TRBD2 as D (6 bases). The germline V gene has CDR1 ENHRY and CDR2 SYGVKD. The CDR3 loop spans 13 amino acids. Between the trimmed V and J ends, which lost 8 bases and 5 bases, there was a span of 16 bases. The CDR3 region has the DNA TGTGCCATCTTTAGGTCCGGGGGAAACGAGCAGTACTTC. Its protein product is CAIFRSGGNEQYF.

This clonotype was seen only a few times. The chain links TRBV28 to TRBJ2-7; D remains unclear. The CDR3 has 12 residues. Trimming took off 8 bases at V and 3 bases at J, with 11 bases between the two ends. Germline lookup yields CDR1 MDHEN and CDR2 SYDVKM. CDR3 DNA: TGTGCCAGCGCATCGTCCCTCTACGAGCAGTACTTC. This gives the protein CASASSLYEQYF.

The chain is built from TRBV7-8 and TRBJ2-7; maybe TRBD2 (6 bases). Germline V lookup: CDR1 SGHVS, CDR2 FQNEAQ. The CDR3 length is 13 residues. V shed 2 bases and J shed 7 bases, with 12 bases lying between them. The CDR3 DNA sequence: TGTGCCAGCAGCTTAATGTCGGCGGGAGAGCAGTACTTC. Amino acids: CASSLMSAGEQYF.

The V and J genes are TRBV28 and TRBJ1-6; 8 bases agree with TRBD1. J gave up 6 bases and V 6 bases, and 4 bases lay outside the gene matches. The CDR3 runs to 14 residues. In germline, CDR1 is MDHEN, CDR2 SYDVKM. CDR3 nucleotide sequence: TGTGCCAGCAGCACACAGGGGGGTAATTCACCCCTCCACTTT. Translated, it gives CASSTQGGNSPLHF.

This clonotype has more than one count but fewer than ten. J is TRBJ1-2 and V is TRBV7-9; TRBD1 aligns across 8 bases. The CDR3 extends over 15 amino acids. V trimming: 2 bases; J trimming: 4 bases; junction bases outside the gene matches: 6. Looked up from germline, CDR1 is SEHNR and CDR2 is FQNEAQ (reference sequence). The CDR3, as DNA: TGTGCCAGCAGCTTATCAAATGACAGGGGCTATGGCTACACCTTC. Amino acid sequence: CASSLSNDRGYGYTF.